This passage covers 12 T cell receptor beta chains from one sample sequenced in a study of neurological immune-mediated disorders. TCRdb re-analysed the 5' RACE reads in MiXCR, keeping a single row per CDR3 protein. The sample consists of tens of thousands of distinct CDR3 sequences, 10% to 12% of them appearing once. Sequencing used PBMCs. These receptors came from a man between 60 and 70 years old in good health.

This clonotype showed up many times. The chain employs TRBV5-1 and TRBJ1-6, with 8 bases fitting TRBD1. The V and J ends lost 2 bases and 5 bases, in that order; junction bases with no gene match: 6. Germline CDR1 reads SGHRS; CDR2 reads YFSETQ. CDR3 length: 16 amino acids. The CDR3 DNA follows: TGCGCCAGCAGCTTCGGGACAGGCCGAAATAATTCACCCCTCCACTTT. This gives the protein CASSFGTGRNNSPLHF.

This clonotype was counted many times. Here the CDR3 DNA reads TGTGCCAGCAGCTTGTGGGACGGAGGGGTCGGCGAGCAGTACTTC. Encoded protein: CASSLWDGGVGEQYF. This chain uses TRBV5-4 with TRBJ2-7, with a possible D match to TRBD2 (6 bases). V was shortened by 1 base and J by 6 bases, with 17 bases between the two germline ends. Germline loops: CDR1 SGHNT, CDR2 YYREEE (reference sequence). This CDR3 comprises 15 residues.

This clonotype has at least ten counts. At one end, the junction sequence differs from germline, possibly due to a read error. Here the CDR3 reads CSARDRGSYNSPLHF. The CDR3 DNA sequence: TGCAGTGCCAGAGACAGAGGGAGCTATAATTCACCCCTCCACTTT. The V call is TRBV20-1, the J call TRBJ1-6, with D maybe TRBD1 (5 bases). The CDR3 sequence is 15 residues long. Germline values: CDR1 DFQATT, CDR2 SNEGSKA (reference sequence).

In its sample, this clonotype was seen many times. The chain links TRBV7-8 to TRBJ1-4; possible D gene TRBD1, 5 bases. Germline V gives CDR1 SGHVS, CDR2 FQNEAQ. The length of the CDR3 is 16 residues. Trimming stripped 3 bases from V and 4 bases from J, with 15 bases between. In DNA form, the CDR3 reads TGTGCCAGCAGCTTGACAACGGGACGGTTTAATGAAAAACTGTTTTTT. Protein sequence: CASSLTTGRFNEKLFF.

Details on this clonotype: Compared with germline, one end of the junction differs, possibly owing to a read error. This chain uses TRBV15 with TRBJ1-6; 9 nucleotides align to TRBD1. Germline CDR1 reads LNHNV; CDR2 reads YYDKDF (reference sequence). The CDR3 covers 17 residues. CDR3 DNA: TGTGCCACCAGCAGGGCCCCTACAGGGGGCAATGGTTCACCCCTCGACTTT. Its translation is CATSRAPTGGNGSPLDF. Full variable domain (remainder filled in from reference TRBV15 and TRBJ1-6): DAMVIQNPRYQVTQFGKPVTLSCSQTLNHNVMYWYQQKSSQAPKLLFHYYDKDFNNEADTPDNFQSRRPNTSFCFLDIRSPGLGDTAMYLCATSRAPTGGNGSPLDFGNGTRLTVT.

This clonotype was counted at least ten times. The chain uses TRBV7-9 and TRBJ2-1; tentative D call: TRBD1 (5 bases). The ends were cut back, 10 bases at V and 1 base at J, with 14 bases in the middle. This CDR3 contains 14 residues. Germline CDR1 and CDR2: SEHNR and FQNEAQ (reference sequence). The CDR3 is CAIPAGRSYNEQFF. The DNA for the CDR3 is TGTGCCATCCCAGCAGGGCGATCCTACAATGAGCAGTTCTTC. The full variable domain, completed using reference TRBV7-9 and TRBJ2-1, is DTGVSQNPRHKITKRGQNVTFRCDPISEHNRLYWYRQTLGQGPEFLTYFQNEAQLEKSRLLSDRFSAERPKGSFSTLEIQRTEQGDSAMYLCAIPAGRSYNEQFFGPGTRLTVL.

Many counts were recorded for this clonotype. The chain has TRBV4-3 and TRBJ2-7; D unresolved. This CDR3 is 15 amino acids long. Trimming took 0 bases from V and 3 from J, leaving 12 bases between them. Germline-derived CDR1 and CDR2 are LGHNA and YSLEER. Written as DNA, the CDR3 is TGCGCCAGCAGCCAAGATAGAATAGGCAGCTACGAGCAGTACTTC. It yields the protein CASSQDRIGSYEQYF.

This clonotype was recorded many times. This sequence joins TRBV5-6 and TRBJ1-4, with D hard to call. With 4 bases removed from V and 6 bases from J, the gap between germline ends came to 10 bases. Germline V gives CDR1 SGHDT, CDR2 YYEEEE. The CDR3 consists of 13 residues. Here the CDR3 reads CASSLRKDEKLFF. Written as DNA, the CDR3 is TGTGCCAGCAGCCTCCGTAAGGATGAAAAACTGTTTTTT.

A few counts support this clonotype. CDR3 amino acids: CSLDRGYGYTF. The CDR3 coding sequence is TGCAGTTTAGACAGGGGCTATGGCTACACCTTC. The V gene is TRBV20-1, the J gene TRBJ1-2; 8 nucleotides line up with TRBD1. With V trimmed by 8 bases and J by 4 bases, 3 bases remained unmatched. The length of the CDR3 is 11 residues. From germline, CDR1 is DFQATT and CDR2 SNEGSKA (reference sequence).

In this sample, this clonotype turned up many times. This rearrangement joins TRBV7-2 to TRBJ2-1, with 8 nucleotides matching TRBD1. Per germline, CDR1 SGHTA and CDR2 FQGNSA. This CDR3 has 15 amino acids. V shed 5 bases and J 5 bases; nucleotides not matched to a gene: 8. CDR3 DNA: TGTGCCAGCAGCCCAGACAGGGGCAACCACAATGAGCAGTTCTTC. It is translated as CASSPDRGNHNEQFF.

This clonotype occurred many times. This chain uses TRBV5-1 with TRBJ2-7; possible D gene TRBD2, 7 bases. With 0 bases removed from V and 3 bases from J, the gap between germline ends came to 10 bases. The CDR3 totals 14 residues. Germline values: CDR1 SGHRS, CDR2 YFSETQ. CDR3 nucleotide sequence: TGCGCCAGCAGCTTGGCGGGGGGCAACTACGAGCAGTACTTC. This gives the protein CASSLAGGNYEQYF.

This clonotype was seen many times. The gene calls are TRBV20-1 and TRBJ2-3; TRBD1 matches 9 bases. With 3 bases clipped from V and 3 bases from J, the junction kept 7 bases outside the gene matches. The germline V gene encodes CDR1 DFQATT and CDR2 SNEGSKA (reference sequence). The CDR3 covers 15 residues. The CDR3 here is CSARFPTGGTDTQYF. The CDR3 DNA reads as TGCAGTGCTAGGTTCCCGACAGGGGGGACAGATACGCAGTATTTT.